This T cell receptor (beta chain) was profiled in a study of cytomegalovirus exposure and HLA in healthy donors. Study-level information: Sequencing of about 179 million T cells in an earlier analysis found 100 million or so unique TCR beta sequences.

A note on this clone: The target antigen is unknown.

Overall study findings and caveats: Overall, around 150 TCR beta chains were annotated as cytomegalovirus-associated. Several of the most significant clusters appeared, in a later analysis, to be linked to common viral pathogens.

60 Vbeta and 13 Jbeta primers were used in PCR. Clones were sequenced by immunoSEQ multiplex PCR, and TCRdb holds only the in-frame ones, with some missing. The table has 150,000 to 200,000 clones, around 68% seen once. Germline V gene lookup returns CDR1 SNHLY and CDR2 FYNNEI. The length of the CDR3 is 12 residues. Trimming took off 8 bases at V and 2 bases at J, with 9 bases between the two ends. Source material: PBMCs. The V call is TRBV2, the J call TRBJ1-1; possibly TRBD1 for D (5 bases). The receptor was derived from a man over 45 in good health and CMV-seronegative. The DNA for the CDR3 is TGTGCCAGCTACAGGAAAAACACTGAAGCTTTCTTT. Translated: CASYRKNTEAFF.